This TCR beta chain was found in a study of blood T cell repertoires in COVID-19. In the source study's methods: Estimation of nucleated cell counts relied on the amplification of reference gene primers. Libraries were prepared by immunoSEQ multiplex PCR; TCRdb keeps only in-frame clonotypes and omits some of them. The DNA was the basis for D and trimming; V, J and clone size are from that table. The sample shows around 200,000 clones, roughly four fifths of them seen only once. CDR1 and CDR2 from the germline V gene are LGHDT and YNNKEL (reference sequence). CDR3 length: 18 amino acids. Trimming took 1 base from V and 0 from J; bases not matched to a gene: 10.

The chain uses TRBV3-1 (or the pseudogene TRBV3-2) and TRBJ2-7, with TRBD2 matching 9 bases. Sequenced sample: peripheral blood. The source is a man aged 45 to 65 with active or convalescent COVID-19. CDR3 coding DNA: TGTGCCAGCAGCCAAGCCTCTCATAGCGGGGGTTTCTCCTACGAGCAGTACTTC. It codes for CASSQASHSGGFSYEQYF.